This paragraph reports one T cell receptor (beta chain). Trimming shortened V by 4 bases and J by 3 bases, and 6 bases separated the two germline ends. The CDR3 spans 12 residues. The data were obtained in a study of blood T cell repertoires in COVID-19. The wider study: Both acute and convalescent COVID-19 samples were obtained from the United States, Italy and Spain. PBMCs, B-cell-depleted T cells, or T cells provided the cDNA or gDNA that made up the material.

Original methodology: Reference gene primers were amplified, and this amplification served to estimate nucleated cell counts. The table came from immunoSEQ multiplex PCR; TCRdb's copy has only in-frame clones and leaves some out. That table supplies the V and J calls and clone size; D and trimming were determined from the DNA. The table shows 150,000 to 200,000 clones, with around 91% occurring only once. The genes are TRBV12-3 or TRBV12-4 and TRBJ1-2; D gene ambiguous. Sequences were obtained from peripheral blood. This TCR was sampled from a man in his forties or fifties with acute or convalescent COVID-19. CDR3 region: CASSSGYYGYTF. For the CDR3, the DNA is TGTGCCAGCAGTTCAGGATACTATGGCTACACCTTC.